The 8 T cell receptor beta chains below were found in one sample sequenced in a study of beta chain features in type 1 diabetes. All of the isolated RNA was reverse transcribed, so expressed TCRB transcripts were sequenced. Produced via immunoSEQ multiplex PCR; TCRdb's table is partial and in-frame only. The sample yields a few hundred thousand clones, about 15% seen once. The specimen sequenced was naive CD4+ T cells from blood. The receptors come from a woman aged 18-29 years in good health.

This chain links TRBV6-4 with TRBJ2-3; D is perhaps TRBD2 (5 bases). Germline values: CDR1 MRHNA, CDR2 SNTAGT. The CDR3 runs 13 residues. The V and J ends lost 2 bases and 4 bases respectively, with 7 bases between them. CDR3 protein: CASSDQDSDTQYF. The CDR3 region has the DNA TGTGCCAGCAGTGACCAGGACTCAGATACGCAGTATTTT.

CDR3 region: CASSFAETPTQYF. The CDR3, as DNA: TGTGCCAGCAGTTTCGCGGAAACCCCGACCCAGTACTTC. The V and J genes are TRBV28 and TRBJ2-5; unclear D gene. V dropped 3 bases and J dropped 7 bases, with 12 bases sitting between them. Germline V gene data show CDR1 as MDHEN and CDR2 as SYDVKM. The CDR3 length is 13 residues.

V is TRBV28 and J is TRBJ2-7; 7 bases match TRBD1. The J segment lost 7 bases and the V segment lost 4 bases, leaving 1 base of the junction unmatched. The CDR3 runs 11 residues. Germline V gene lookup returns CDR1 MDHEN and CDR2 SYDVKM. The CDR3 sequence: CASSSGQEQYF. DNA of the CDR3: TGTGCCAGCAGTTCGGGACAGGAGCAGTACTTC. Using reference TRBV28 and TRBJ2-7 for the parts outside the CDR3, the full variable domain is DVKVTQSSRYLVKRTGEKVFLECVQDMDHENMFWYRQDPGLGLRLIYFSYDVKMKEKGDIPEGYSVSREKKERFSLILESASTNQTSMYLCASSSGQEQYFGPGTRLTVT.

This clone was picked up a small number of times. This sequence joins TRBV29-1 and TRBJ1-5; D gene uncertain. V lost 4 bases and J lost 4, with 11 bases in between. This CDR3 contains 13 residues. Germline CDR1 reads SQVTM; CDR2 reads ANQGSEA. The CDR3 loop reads CSVGEGTNQPQHF. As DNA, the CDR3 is TGCAGCGTTGGGGAGGGAACAAATCAGCCCCAGCATTTT.

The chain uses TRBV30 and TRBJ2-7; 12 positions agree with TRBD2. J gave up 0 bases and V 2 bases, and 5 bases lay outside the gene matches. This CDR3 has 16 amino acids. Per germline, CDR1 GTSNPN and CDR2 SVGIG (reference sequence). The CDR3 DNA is TGTGCCTGGAGTCCAGGGACTAGCGGGCGCTCCTACGAGCAGTACTTC. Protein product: CAWSPGTSGRSYEQYF.

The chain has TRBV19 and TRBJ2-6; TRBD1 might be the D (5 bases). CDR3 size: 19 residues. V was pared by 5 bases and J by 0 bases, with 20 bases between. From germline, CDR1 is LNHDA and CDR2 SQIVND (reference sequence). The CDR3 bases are TGTGCCAGTAGTGATAGGAAACAGACAGTATTCTCTGGGGCCAACGTCCTGACTTTC. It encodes CASSDRKQTVFSGANVLTF.

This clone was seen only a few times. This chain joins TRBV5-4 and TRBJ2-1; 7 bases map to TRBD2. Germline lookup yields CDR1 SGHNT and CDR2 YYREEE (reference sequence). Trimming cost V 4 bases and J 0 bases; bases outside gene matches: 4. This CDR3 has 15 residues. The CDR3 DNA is TGTGCCAGCAGCCCGAAGCGGGACTCCTACAATGAGCAGTTCTTC. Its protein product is CASSPKRDSYNEQFF.

CDR3 loop: CASSTKSTDRGHSYEQYF. The CDR3, as DNA: TGTGCCAGCAGCACGAAATCAACGGACAGGGGCCACTCCTACGAGCAGTACTTC. This chain links TRBV27 with TRBJ2-7; 9 positions match TRBD1. The CDR3 runs to 18 residues. Germline values: CDR1 MNHEY, CDR2 SMNVEV (reference sequence). V was pared by 6 bases and J by 0 bases, with 15 bases of the junction left unmatched.